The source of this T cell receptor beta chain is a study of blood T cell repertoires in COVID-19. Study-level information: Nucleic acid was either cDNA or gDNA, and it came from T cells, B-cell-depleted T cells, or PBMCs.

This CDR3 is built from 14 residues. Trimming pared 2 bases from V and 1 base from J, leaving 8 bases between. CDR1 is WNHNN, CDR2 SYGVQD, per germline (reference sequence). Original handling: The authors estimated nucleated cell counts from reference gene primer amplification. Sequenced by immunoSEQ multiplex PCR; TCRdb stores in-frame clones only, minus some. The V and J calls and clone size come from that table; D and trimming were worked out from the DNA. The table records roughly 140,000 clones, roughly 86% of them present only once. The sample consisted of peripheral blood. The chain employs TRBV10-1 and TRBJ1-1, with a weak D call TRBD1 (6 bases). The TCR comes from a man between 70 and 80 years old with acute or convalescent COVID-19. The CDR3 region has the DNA TGCGCCAGCAGTGAGACCAGGGGGAACACTGAAGCTTTCTTT. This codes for CASSETRGNTEAFF.